This is a list of T cell receptor beta chains from one sample in a study of beta chain features in type 1 diabetes. Here immunoSEQ multiplex PCR was the method, and the copy in TCRdb shows in-frame clones only, minus some. The table includes hundreds of thousands of clones, approximately 28% detected once. Sequencing was performed on naive CD4+ T cells from blood. These receptors were taken from a man aged 18-30 years in good health. The CDR3 runs from the conserved cysteine through the conserved F or W. Each record gives: V gene, J gene, CDR3 protein.

V gene: TRBV18; J gene: TRBJ2-7; CDR3 protein: CASSPGQSGEQYF
V gene: TRBV29-1; J gene: TRBJ2-7; CDR3 protein: CSGAVGQGPYEQYF
V gene: TRBV5-1; J gene: TRBJ2-3; CDR3 protein: CASSINTDTQYF
V gene: TRBV30; J gene: TRBJ2-2; CDR3 protein: CAWSSDWDTGELFF
V gene: TRBV4-2; J gene: TRBJ2-1; CDR3 protein: CASSQAGTSERYNEQFF
V gene: TRBV7-6; J gene: TRBJ1-5; CDR3 protein: CASSLRTGGNQPQHF
V gene: TRBV5-4; J gene: TRBJ1-1; CDR3 protein: CASSPDPTRTEAFF
V gene: TRBV4-2; J gene: TRBJ2-1; CDR3 protein: CASSQDTGGGYNEQFF
V gene: TRBV5-1; J gene: TRBJ2-3; CDR3 protein: CASSLQGNTDTQYF
V gene: TRBV9; J gene: TRBJ2-7; CDR3 protein: CASSPGGPSYEQYF
V gene: TRBV29-1; J gene: TRBJ2-2; CDR3 protein: CSVEESPGPNTGELFF
V gene: TRBV20-1; J gene: TRBJ2-3; CDR3 protein: CSARASNTQYF
V gene: TRBV5-6; J gene: TRBJ2-1; CDR3 protein: CASSLVSWQGAVNEQFF
V gene: TRBV29-1; J gene: TRBJ2-1; CDR3 protein: CSVWVNEQFF
V gene: TRBV30; J gene: TRBJ2-3; CDR3 protein: CAWSAESGSGDTQYF
V gene: TRBV11-1; J gene: TRBJ2-3; CDR3 protein: CASSLLAGDTQYF
V gene: TRBV7-8; J gene: TRBJ2-3; CDR3 protein: CASSLRGGTDTQYF
V gene: TRBV7-9; J gene: TRBJ2-2; CDR3 protein: CASSPQLQVYTGELFF
V gene: TRBV29-1; J gene: TRBJ2-7; CDR3 protein: CSVDAGGRYEQYF
V gene: TRBV14; J gene: TRBJ2-7; CDR3 protein: CASSQDHGQGAKEQYF
V gene: TRBV7-9; J gene: TRBJ2-1; CDR3 protein: CASRLAGPTKEQFF
V gene: TRBV7-2; J gene: TRBJ2-5; CDR3 protein: CASSWGQGARETQYF
V gene: TRBV30; J gene: TRBJ2-7; CDR3 protein: CAWGQDLPYEQYF
V gene: TRBV9; J gene: TRBJ2-3; CDR3 protein: CASSVAPVADTQYF
V gene: TRBV7-2; J gene: TRBJ2-7; CDR3 protein: CASSPVGWEQYF
V gene: TRBV9; J gene: TRBJ2-3; CDR3 protein: CASSADREDTQYF
V gene: TRBV30; J gene: TRBJ2-7; CDR3 protein: CAWSVGRREQYF
V gene: TRBV9; J gene: TRBJ2-3; CDR3 protein: CASSVAASTDTQYF
V gene: TRBV27; J gene: TRBJ2-6; CDR3 protein: CASSLGPSGANVLTF
V gene: TRBV5-4; J gene: TRBJ2-1; CDR3 protein: CASSSATSSYNEQFF
V gene: TRBV5-4; J gene: TRBJ2-6; CDR3 protein: CASSFPGQVYSGANVLTF
V gene: TRBV9; J gene: TRBJ2-3; CDR3 protein: CASSVRGSNTNTDTQYF
V gene: TRBV9; J gene: TRBJ2-7; CDR3 protein: CASSPRDSTSYEQYF
V gene: TRBV20-1; J gene: TRBJ2-1; CDR3 protein: CSAGTGEQFF
V gene: TRBV7-9; J gene: TRBJ2-1; CDR3 protein: CASSLAHDSHEQFF
V gene: TRBV7-2; J gene: TRBJ2-7; CDR3 protein: CASSRGRLSNEQYF
V gene: TRBV29-1; J gene: TRBJ1-1; CDR3 protein: CSVEGLDLNTEAFF
V gene: TRBV29-1; J gene: TRBJ2-1; CDR3 protein: CSVSSGYYNEQFF
V gene: TRBV7-2; J gene: TRBJ1-1; CDR3 protein: CASSRDRFTEAFF
V gene: TRBV4-3; J gene: TRBJ2-6; CDR3 protein: CASSRWTSGPNSGANVLTF
V gene: TRBV5-1; J gene: TRBJ2-5; CDR3 protein: CASSFSVETQYF
V gene: TRBV6-1; J gene: TRBJ2-7; CDR3 protein: CASSLTSGPTYEQYF
V gene: TRBV29-1; J gene: TRBJ2-5; CDR3 protein: CSVVHRGNQETQYF
V gene: TRBV30; J gene: TRBJ2-7; CDR3 protein: CAWSASRDHEQYF
V gene: TRBV30; J gene: TRBJ2-3; CDR3 protein: CAWSVGQGTQYF
V gene: TRBV7-7; J gene: TRBJ2-1; CDR3 protein: CASSAGLAGVNEQFF
V gene: TRBV30; J gene: TRBJ2-4; CDR3 protein: CAWRGPGGEPKNIQYF
V gene: TRBV6-5; J gene: TRBJ2-7; CDR3 protein: CASSYSIPYRVREQYF
V gene: TRBV28; J gene: TRBJ2-4; CDR3 protein: CASSSTGGRAKNIQYF
V gene: TRBV5-1; J gene: TRBJ2-3; CDR3 protein: CASSSAGGKDTQYF
V gene: TRBV18; J gene: TRBJ2-7; CDR3 protein: CASSPPGGVAYEQYF
V gene: TRBV7-2; J gene: TRBJ2-3; CDR3 protein: CASSLVGSTDTQYF
V gene: TRBV18; J gene: TRBJ2-5; CDR3 protein: CASSPATGIETQYF
V gene: TRBV6-4; J gene: TRBJ2-3; CDR3 protein: CASSAGAGTDTQYF
V gene: TRBV27; J gene: TRBJ2-2; CDR3 protein: CASSFYTGELFF
V gene: TRBV30; J gene: TRBJ2-7; CDR3 protein: CAWSVRGPENEQYF
V gene: TRBV4-2; J gene: TRBJ2-7; CDR3 protein: CASSQDNRGHYEQYF